A single sample is the source of the 15 T cell receptor beta chains below, sequenced in a study of early T cells in non-severe SARS-CoV-2 infection. MiXCR, run by TCRdb on the 5' RACE reads, gives a single entry per CDR3 protein. In the table there are 49,000 or so distinct CDR3 sequences, around 6.5% of which are singletons. The sample here was whole blood, taken at baseline. All receptors come from an adult who was a healthcare worker with PCR-confirmed SARS-CoV-2 infection or an uninfected control (not recorded which).

This clonotype was seen at least ten times. The chain uses TRBV15 and TRBJ1-1; no firm D call. Per germline, CDR1 LNHNV and CDR2 YYDKDF (reference sequence). V was shortened by 6 bases and J by 4 bases, with 15 bases between the two germline ends. The CDR3 loop spans 14 amino acids. CDR3 sequence reads: CATRRGESGTEAFF. The CDR3 region has the DNA TGTGCCACCAGACGCGGGGAGAGCGGCACTGAAGCTTTCTTT.

This clonotype was seen ten or more times. The chain uses TRBV4-1 and TRBJ1-5; D remains unclear. The V gene lost 2 bases and the J gene lost 5 bases, with 7 bases spanning the gap. The CDR3 runs to 13 residues. CDR1 MGHRA and CDR2 YSYEKL come from the germline V gene. The CDR3 protein is CASSQQDYQPQHF. The CDR3 DNA sequence: TGCGCCAGCAGCCAACAGGATTATCAGCCCCAGCATTTT.

The gene calls are TRBV5-4 and TRBJ2-5; D tentatively reads TRBD1 or TRBD2 (5 bases each). V was pared by 2 bases and J by 4 bases, with 15 bases between. CDR1 and CDR2 from the germline V gene are SGHNT and YYREEE (reference sequence). The CDR3 totals 15 residues. In DNA form, the CDR3 reads TGTGCCAGCAGCTTTTTCGGGGCCTCGAGAGAGACCCAGTACTTC. Its translation: CASSFFGASRETQYF.

This clonotype has a count of ten or more. The J gene is TRBJ1-1, the V gene TRBV7-2; 7 bases are a match to TRBD1. The V and J ends lost 4 bases and 5 bases, in that order; junction bases with no gene match: 7. Germline CDR1 SGHTA, CDR2 FQGNSA. The length of the CDR3 is 14 residues. CDR3 in amino acids: CASSWKGAGTEAFF. In nucleotides, the CDR3 is TGTGCCAGCAGCTGGAAGGGGGCAGGGACTGAAGCTTTCTTT.

The rearrangement joins TRBV7-9 to TRBJ2-3; D remains unclear. Germline-derived CDR1 and CDR2 are SEHNR and FQNEAQ (reference sequence). CDR3 length equals 13 residues. Trimming shortened V by 6 bases and J by 2 bases, and 9 bases separated the two germline ends. This chain's CDR3 is CASRTTSTDTQYF. The CDR3 region has the DNA TGTGCCAGCAGAACGACCTCCACAGATACGCAGTATTTT.

This clonotype appeared a few times. The chain joins TRBV7-2 to TRBJ2-5; possible D gene TRBD2, 6 bases. CDR1 and CDR2 from the germline V gene are SGHTA and FQGNSA. The CDR3 loop spans 17 amino acids. V lost 0 bases, J lost 1 base, and 15 bases lay in between. The CDR3 protein is CASSLARGGAIQETQYF. Here the CDR3 DNA reads TGTGCCAGCAGCTTAGCGCGGGGCGGGGCGATCCAAGAGACCCAGTACTTC.

The chain employs TRBV9 and TRBJ2-3; D perhaps matches TRBD2 (5 bases). Germline CDR1 is SGDLS and CDR2 is YYNGEE. The CDR3 consists of 15 residues. V lost 0 bases and J lost 2, with 10 bases in between. The CDR3 DNA sequence: TGTGCCAGCAGCGTAGGAGCGGCGGACACAGATACGCAGTATTTT. The encoded protein is CASSVGAADTDTQYF.

V usage is TRBV7-8 and J usage is TRBJ2-1; unclear D gene. Trimming took off 0 bases at V and 5 bases at J, with 5 bases between the two ends. The CDR3 has 13 amino acids. The germline CDR1 and CDR2 sequences are SGHVS and FQNEAQ. The CDR3 nucleotides read TGTGCCAGCAGCTTAGCGGCCCACAATGAGCAGTTCTTC. It encodes CASSLAAHNEQFF.

The sample holds many counts of this clonotype. V is TRBV11-3 and J is TRBJ2-1; 8 bases map to TRBD2. This CDR3 region has 15 residues. The trim removed 5 bases at V and 2 bases at J, leaving 5 bases unmatched. Germline-derived CDR1 and CDR2 are SGHNT and YENEEA. The CDR3: CASSPLAAPYNEQFF. In DNA form, the CDR3 reads TGTGCCAGCAGCCCACTAGCGGCACCCTACAATGAGCAGTTCTTC.

This clonotype was seen a handful of times. The J gene is TRBJ1-2, the V gene TRBV10-3, with a weak D call TRBD1 (6 bases). Germline loops: CDR1 ENHRY, CDR2 SYGVKD. This CDR3 spans 14 amino acids. V lost 2 bases, J lost 7 bases, and 14 bases lay in between. DNA for the CDR3: TGTGCCATCAGTGAGGGACGGGGGCGCATTGGCTACACCTTC. Protein product: CAISEGRGRIGYTF.

This clonotype was seen more than once but under ten times. An end of the junction does not agree with germline; a read error may underlie this. The chain combines TRBV5-6 with TRBJ2-3, with D possibly TRBD2 on 6 matching bases. The CDR3 loop spans 15 amino acids. CDR1 is SGHDT, CDR2 YYEEEE, per germline. The CDR3 coding sequence is TGTGCCAGCAGCTTGAGTGGCGGGGCCTCAGATGCGCAGTATTTT. This encodes CASSLSGGASDAQYF.

This clonotype occurred many times. V usage is TRBV4-1 and J usage is TRBJ1-4; unclear D gene. V shed 0 bases and J shed 8 bases, with 16 bases lying between them. The CDR3 extends over 16 amino acids. The germline V gene encodes CDR1 MGHRA and CDR2 YSYEKL. DNA for the CDR3: TGCGCCAGCAGCCAAGATCTGGAGGGTCACGGCGAAAAACTGTTTTTT. This translates into CASSQDLEGHGEKLFF.

This clonotype was recorded a few times. The chain carries TRBV19 and TRBJ1-5; D is ambiguous. V dropped 2 bases and J dropped 3 bases, with 5 bases sitting between them. CDR3 size: 13 residues. Germline CDR1 and CDR2: LNHDA and SQIVND (reference sequence). For the CDR3, the DNA is TGTGCCAGTAGTATACAGATCAATCAGCCCCAGCATTTT. This gives the protein CASSIQINQPQHF.

This clonotype was seen repeatedly, ten times or more. The genes are TRBV20-1 and TRBJ2-1; D gene unclear. CDR1 is DFQATT, CDR2 SNEGSKA, per germline (reference sequence). The CDR3 contains 12 residues. Trimming cost V 4 bases and J 7 bases, with 11 bases left between them. The CDR3 sequence is CSATQTRNEQFF. Here the CDR3 DNA reads TGCAGTGCTACACAGACAAGGAATGAGCAGTTCTTC.

This clonotype was recorded many times. This rearrangement joins TRBV11-3 to TRBJ1-6; D not certain. Germline CDR1 and CDR2: SGHNT and YENEEA. Trimming shortened V by 4 bases and J by 9 bases, and 13 bases separated the two germline ends. The CDR3 spans 14 residues. CDR3 loop: CASSSTRTLSPLHF. Written as DNA, the CDR3 is TGTGCCAGCAGCTCGACACGTACACTTTCACCCCTCCACTTT.